Described below is a single TCR beta chain sequence and its context. Its antigen is currently unknown. The CDR3 is 16 amino acids. Deletions cut 5 bases from V and 0 bases from J, with 14 bases between. Germline V lookup: CDR1 LNHDA, CDR2 SQIVND (reference sequence). Donors were Caucasian adults residing in Nashville, Tennessee, USA. Method: immunoSEQ multiplex PCR; TCRdb's copy keeps in-frame clones and lacks some. The sample holds some 2,500,000 clones, 93% seen once. This specimen comes from a study of shared clonotypes between healthy human individuals. Notes on the study in general: Generation probabilities of non-shared clonotypes were lower (relative to those shared by all four donors). Several donors had 5% to 6% of their naive CD4 clonotypes in common.

This clonotype was obtained from a man aged 18 to 29 in good health. Some clones in this sample may be carry-over from other donors' samples. This rearrangement joins TRBV19 to TRBJ1-5; weak D call: TRBD1 (6 bases). Input material: naive CD4+ T cells from PBMCs. Documented subset: CD45RA+ positively selected. Here the CDR3 DNA reads TGTGCCAGTAGTCTCTTGGGGGCGTATAGCAATCAGCCCCAGCATTTT. It specifies CASSLLGAYSNQPQHF.